This T cell receptor (beta chain) originates from a study of regulatory T cells in long-lasting Graves disease (dated by TCRdb to about 2021). Turning to the overall study: Patients with newly diagnosed Graves' disease had been on antithyroid drugs for under 3 months. The study took place in China and was registered as a clinical trial. Peripheral blood TCR sequencing and RNA sequencing compared persistent Graves' disease patients with newly diagnosed Graves' disease patients. TCR sequencing covered about 13 persistent and roughly 20 newly diagnosed Graves' disease patients, about 35 samples in total. General findings and caveats noted by the study authors: Sequencing and analysis were limited to the TCR beta chain. Only peripheral blood was studied, because thyroid tissue, the primary lesion, was inaccessible. TRBV28, TRBJ1-2 and TRBJ2-5 were preferentially used in persistent disease, while TRBV20-1 and TRBJ2-1 were favored in newly diagnosed disease. Compared with newly diagnosed patients, patients with persistent Graves' disease had lower TCR Shannon entropy and fewer highly expanded clones, which suggests clonal expansion. Persistent patients shared more public clonotypes among themselves (around 2,800) than newly diagnosed patients did (roughly 920). The authors noted that the small sample size was a limitation that may lower accuracy.

This clonotype was seen ten or more times. Which antigen it targets is not known. No base-level quality is on record; no much larger clone is a single base apart. The sample's time point, from its label and the paper: newly diagnosed GD, antithyroid drugs for less than 3 months. For both TCR sequencing and RNA sequencing, RNA was extracted from PBMCs in TRIzol. The diagnosis of Graves' disease followed American Thyroid Association guidelines. Patients were recruited from an endocrinology department in Xi'an, China. Each patient gave approximately 9.7 milliliters of peripheral blood, collected in an EDTA anticoagulant tube. Ficoll Paque Plus density gradient separation was used to isolate PBMCs, and no further T cell sorting was performed. An Agilent 2100 Bioanalyzer and agarose gel were used to check RNA quality, and a NanoDrop 2000 was used to measure RNA concentration. The trim is 11 bases for V and 13 bases for J, with a gap of 30 bases between the germline ends. CDR1 and CDR2, per the germline V gene, are MNHNS and SASEGT. The CDR3 spans 15 residues, from the cysteine through the phenylalanine. Only the CDR3 DNA stays, 45 bases, in frame from base 1.

The protocol used for the library was multiplex PCR. The listed sequencing device is Illumina HiSeq 4000. CDR3 regions were amplified by Arm-PCR with iRepertoire HTBI primers to construct TCR beta libraries. PCR products were gel purified before sequencing. The authors' pipeline ran thus. A total of 62 TRBV and 14 TRBJ segments were identified across samples and were used for gene usage analysis of CDR3 amino acid clonotypes. COPE and FqMerger were used to merge the filtered high-quality paired reads into contigs. BLAST was used to align contigs to IMGT TRBV, TRBD and TRBJ reference genes, with CDR3 defined following IMGT. Clonotypes above 0.1% frequency were classified as highly expanded clones. Shannon entropy was used to measure repertoire diversity, and the Gini coefficient was used to measure V-J evenness. A clonotype was considered public if more than one individual shared it. TCRdb ran its own pipeline on the public reads, namely fastp trimming at Q25 and MiXCR clone calling, and kept in-frame beta chains. Each entry merges the rows of one CDR3 protein and shows their most common DNA and genes. The V and J calls come from TCRdb's annotation, not from the publication. This sample holds roughly 560,000 distinct CDR3 sequences; roughly 15% were observed only once. The ten largest clones add up to around 25% of the sample.

The sample was also linked to a second study, of T cells in Graves' hyperthyroidism and ophthalmopathy. The second study's authors report: Graves' hyperthyroidism was defined as stable when no progression to ophthalmopathy occurred over 18 months of follow-up. Hyperthyroidism patients were newly diagnosed, with disease duration under 2 months, and aged 18 to 65 years. Patients with uncontrolled infections, other autoimmune diseases, pregnancy or lactation were excluded. Diagnoses relied on clinical symptoms, serum thyroxine and TRAb, thyroid ultrasound and orbital computed tomography. The first round of RT-PCR for the TCR CDR3 was performed with the HTBI primer set and the Qiagen OneStep RT-PCR kit. Most expanded thyroid clonotypes (frequency above 0.001) were also detected in blood, a finding suggesting that blood repertoires may reflect thyroid immune responses. Ophthalmopathy was separated from stable hyperthyroidism by a 13 V-J signature model, with over 85% sensitivity and around 81% specificity obtained in cross-validation and 80%/75% obtained in testing. During validation, the model predicted progression to ophthalmopathy a median of around 7 months ahead of onset, with 60% to 71% sensitivity and around 73% specificity. TCR V-J signatures able to tell the groups apart were searched for in a discovery cohort of 100 or so patients, of whom more than 40 had Graves' ophthalmopathy and about 55 had stable Graves' hyperthyroidism. An independent validation cohort of around 19 hyperthyroidism patients and roughly 16 patients who later progressed to ophthalmopathy tested prospective prediction of ophthalmopathy. The approximately 90 discovery patients were randomly split 7:3 into training and test sets. In about six Graves' hyperthyroidism patients, the study also compared T-cell repertoires from thyroid tissue with T-cell repertoires from blood. Following sampling, methimazole starting at 30 mg daily was given to hyperthyroidism patients, and high-dose intravenous methylprednisolone was given to ophthalmopathy patients. The libraries were constructed in a second round of multiplex PCR and then size-selected and purified. Sequencing of the libraries was done on an Illumina HiSeq2000 using paired-end 100 bp reads. SOAPnuke was used to process the raw data, removing reads that contained adapters or uncalled bases, had a mean Phred below 15, or lacked an exact match to the constant primer or identifier. High-quality paired reads were merged with COPE v1.2.5, and unique nucleotide sequences were defined as clonotypes. Clonotypes were aligned to IMGT TRBV, TRBD and TRBJ reference segments using MiTCR v1.1. Analysis was restricted to V-J combinations with a frequency above 0.0001, which covered just over 98% of repertoires. The TCS score was defined as F50 (clonal expansion) divided by E x V (chaos), with BLOSUM62-based TCRdist calculated between CDR3 peptides within each V-J. Welch's t-statistics and random forest reduced 500 to 550 V-J features to 13, which were used in a naive Bayes classifier (R e1071). No statistical method was used to set the sample size in advance, and investigators knew the group allocation. The paper describes TCR Vbeta CDR3 sequencing of fewer than 150 peripheral blood samples, made up of approximately 40 ophthalmopathy patients, approximately 73 hyperthyroidism patients and roughly 17 progressor patients.

Here the sequenced sample was peripheral blood mononuclear cells (PBMCs), taken at new diagnosis, from a patient treated with antithyroid drugs. The receptor was isolated from a woman between 40 and 65 years old with Graves disease. Donor details come from another sample of the same person, matched by shared clones. The sequence is built from TRBV6-1 and TRBJ1-5; TRBD1 is perhaps the D gene, given 6 matching bases. The CDR3 has the sequence CAAIERSRQASDQHF. The base sequence is TGTGCCGCAATTGAGAGATCAAGACAGGCCTCGGATCAGCATTTT.